This T cell receptor beta chain was documented in a study of CD8+CD57+ T cells in acquired aplastic anemia. The trim removed 3 bases at V and 3 bases at J, leaving 5 bases unmatched. The CDR3 sequence is 16 residues long. CDR1 and CDR2 from the germline V gene are SGDLS and YYNGEE. For CDR3 and TCR beta VDJ profiling, genomic DNA was the template used. TCRdb reprocessed the reads via MiXCR and lists one record per CDR3 protein. The sample shows approximately 270,000 distinct CDR3 sequences, around three fifths of them seen only once. This clonotype was seen a handful of times. The TCR sequence derives from a human donor with severe aplastic anemia or a healthy control (not recorded which). Sequenced sample: sorted CD4+, CD8+, or CD8+CD57+ T cells (not recorded which) from PBMCs. The chain has TRBV9 and TRBJ2-2, with 10 bases that match TRBD1. CDR3 in DNA: TGTGCCAGCAGCGATTGGACAGGGGGTTACACCGGGGAGCTGTTTTTT. Protein sequence: CASSDWTGGYTGELFF.